These 3 T cell receptor beta chains originate from one sample sequenced in a study of blood T cell repertoires in COVID-19. TCRdb keeps only in-frame clones here, not all; method: immunoSEQ multiplex PCR. Among 55,000 or so clones listed, about 80% were seen once. Sequenced input: peripheral blood. These receptors originate from a man between 25 and 39 years old with COVID-19, enrolled during active disease.

The chain couples TRBV5-1 to TRBJ1-4; the match to TRBD1 covers 10 bases. With V trimmed by 0 bases and J by 6 bases, 5 bases remained unmatched. CDR1 is SGHRS and CDR2 is YFSETQ in the germline V gene. The CDR3 is 16 residues long. The CDR3 nucleotides read TGCGCCAGCAGCTTGGCGACAGGGGGCTATGATGAAAAACTGTTTTTT. Amino acid sequence: CASSLATGGYDEKLFF.

The chain combines TRBV10-3 with TRBJ1-1, with D possibly being TRBD1 (5 bases). This CDR3 has 14 residues. Trimming shortened V by 3 bases and J by 1 base, and 9 bases separated the two germline ends. Germline values: CDR1 ENHRY, CDR2 SYGVKD. The CDR3 sequence is CAISELQGNTEAFF. In DNA form, the CDR3 reads TGTGCCATCAGTGAACTTCAGGGGAACACTGAAGCTTTCTTT.

V gene TRBV28 combines with J gene TRBJ2-7, with 7 bases lining up with TRBD2. In germline, CDR1 is MDHEN, CDR2 SYDVKM. This CDR3 is 16 amino acids long. V shed 2 bases and J 1 base; nucleotides not matched to a gene: 8. The CDR3 protein is CASSLLPASGSYEQYF. CDR3 nucleotides: TGTGCCAGCAGTTTACTCCCTGCTAGCGGTTCCTACGAGCAGTACTTC.